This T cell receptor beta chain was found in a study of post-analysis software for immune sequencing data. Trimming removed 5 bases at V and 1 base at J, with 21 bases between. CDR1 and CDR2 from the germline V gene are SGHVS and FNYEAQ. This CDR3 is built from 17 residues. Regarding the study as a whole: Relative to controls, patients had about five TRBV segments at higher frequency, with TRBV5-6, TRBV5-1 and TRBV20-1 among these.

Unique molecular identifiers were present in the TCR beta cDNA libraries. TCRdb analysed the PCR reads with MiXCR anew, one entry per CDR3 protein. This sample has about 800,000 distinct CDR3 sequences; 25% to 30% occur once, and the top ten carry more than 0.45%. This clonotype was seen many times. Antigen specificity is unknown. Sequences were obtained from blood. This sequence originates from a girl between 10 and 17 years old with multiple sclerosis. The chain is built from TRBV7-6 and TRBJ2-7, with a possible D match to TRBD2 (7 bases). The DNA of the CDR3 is TGTGCCAGCAGCCGAGCCCCGGGGGGCTTGGGATCCTACGAGCAGTACTTC. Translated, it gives CASSRAPGGLGSYEQYF.